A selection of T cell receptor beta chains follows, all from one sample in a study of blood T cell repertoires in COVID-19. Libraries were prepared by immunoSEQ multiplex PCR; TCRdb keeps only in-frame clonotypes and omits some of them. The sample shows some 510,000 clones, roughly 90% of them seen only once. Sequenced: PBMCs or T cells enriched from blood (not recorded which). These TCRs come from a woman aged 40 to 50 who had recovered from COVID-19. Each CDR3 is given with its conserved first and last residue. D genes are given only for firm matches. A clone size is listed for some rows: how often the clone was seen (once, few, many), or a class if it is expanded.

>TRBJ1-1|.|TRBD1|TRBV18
TGTGCCAGCTCACCACAGGGGGCGCCCACTGAAGCTTTCTTT
CASSPQGAPTEAFF
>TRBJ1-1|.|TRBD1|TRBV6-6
TGTGCCAGCAGCCGAAGGGACAGGGGAGGATTTGAAGCTTTCTTT
CASSRRDRGGFEAFF
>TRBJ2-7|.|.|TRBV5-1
TGCGCCAGCAGCTCCACTACTACAACAGGTTCGGATTACGAGCAGTACTTC
CASSSTTTTGSDYEQYF
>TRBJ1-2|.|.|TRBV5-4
TGTGCCAGCACCCACAGGACCGACAGCCCCTATGGCTACACCTTC
CASTHRTDSPYGYTF
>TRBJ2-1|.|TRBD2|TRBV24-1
TGTGCCACCAGTGACCCGGGCAGCGGGAGGGCCGAAGTCGATGAGCAGTTCTTC
CATSDPGSGRAEVDEQFF
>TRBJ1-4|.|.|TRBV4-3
TGCGCCAGCAGCCAAGGATATTCGGGCAGGGGTGAAAAACTGTTTTTT
CASSQGYSGRGEKLFF
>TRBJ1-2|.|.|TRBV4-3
TGCGCCAGCAGCCAAGTTGGCAGTACCTTAGGCGGAAGTGGCTACACCTTC
CASSQVGSTLGGSGYTF
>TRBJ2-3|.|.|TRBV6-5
TGTGCCAGCAGCTCACCCAGTACCGATACGCAGTATTTT
CASSSPSTDTQYF
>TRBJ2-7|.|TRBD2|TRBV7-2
TGTGCCAGCAGCTCGCGACTAGCGGGATATAGCTCCTACGAGCAGTACTTC
CASSSRLAGYSSYEQYF
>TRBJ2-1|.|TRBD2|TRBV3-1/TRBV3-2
TGTGCCAGCAGCCCGATCGGCCTAGCGGGGCCCGACGAGCAGTTCTTC
CASSPIGLAGPDEQFF
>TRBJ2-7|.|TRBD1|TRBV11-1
TGTGCCAGCAGCAGAGGGGACAGTGACTTCCCCTACGAGCAGTACTTC
CASSRGDSDFPYEQYF
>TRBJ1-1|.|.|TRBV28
TGTGCCAGCAGCCTATGGGTTGAGCCCGGGGCTTTCTTT
CASSLWVEPGAFF
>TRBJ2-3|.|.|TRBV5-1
TGCGCCACCTTTAGCGGCCCGGGGGTGGATACGCAGTATTTT
CATFSGPGVDTQYF
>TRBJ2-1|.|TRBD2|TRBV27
TGTGCCAGCAGTCGGTTCGCGTCGGGAGGCCCCTACAATGAGCAGTTCTTC
CASSRFASGGPYNEQFF
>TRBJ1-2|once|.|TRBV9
TGTGCCAGCAGCGTAGGTTTCGTAGAAAATAACTATGGCTACACCTTC
CASSVGFVENNYGYTF
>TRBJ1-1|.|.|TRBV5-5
TGTGCCAGCAGCTCAGGGGCCCTAAACACTGAAGCTTTCTTT
CASSSGALNTEAFF
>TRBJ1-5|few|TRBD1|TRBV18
TGTGCCAGCTCACCGGACAGGGCTCAGCCCCAGCATTTT
CASSPDRAQPQHF
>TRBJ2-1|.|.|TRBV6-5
TGTGCCAGCAGTTTGTACGGGAGTGCCTACAATGAGCAGTTCTTC
CASSLYGSAYNEQFF
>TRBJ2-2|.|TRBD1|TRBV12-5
TGTGCTAGTGGTTTTTGTTGGGCAGGGGGCTGCACCGGGGAGCTGTTTTTT
CASGFCWAGGCTGELFF
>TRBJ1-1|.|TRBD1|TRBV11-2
TGTGCCAGCAGTCCGGACAGGGACGAAGCTTTCTTT
CASSPDRDEAFF
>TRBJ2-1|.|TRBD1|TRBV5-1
TGCGCCAGCAGCCTTGGACAGGGCCCATACAATGAGCAGTTCTTC
CASSLGQGPYNEQFF
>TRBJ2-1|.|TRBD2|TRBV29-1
TGCAGCGTGAAATCTAGCGGGTACAATGAGCAGTTCTTC
CSVKSSGYNEQFF
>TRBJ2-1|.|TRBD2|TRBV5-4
TGTGCCACCACCAGGCGGGAGGGCAATGAGCAGTTCTTC
CATTRREGNEQFF
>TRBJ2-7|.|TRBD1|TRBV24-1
TGTGCCACCAGTGATTCGACAGGGCCGTCCTACGAGCAGTACTTC
CATSDSTGPSYEQYF
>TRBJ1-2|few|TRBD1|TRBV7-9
TGTGCCAGCAGCGTTACTACAGGGGAGAGGGGCCTAGGCTATGGCTACACCTTC
CASSVTTGERGLGYGYTF
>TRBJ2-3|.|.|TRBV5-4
TGTGCCAGCAGCTCAAAACAGATTAGCACAGATACGCAGTATTTT
CASSSKQISTDTQYF
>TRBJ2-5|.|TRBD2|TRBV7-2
TGTGCCAGCAGCTTAAGGAGCGGGAGGGCCCCGGAGACCCAGTACTTC
CASSLRSGRAPETQYF
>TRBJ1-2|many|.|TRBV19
TGTGCCAGTAGCCCCCCCGACACCTATGGCTACACCTTC
CASSPPDTYGYTF
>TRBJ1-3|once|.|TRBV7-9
TGTGCCAGCAGCTTAACGGACAGCTCTGGAAACACCATATATTTT
CASSLTDSSGNTIYF
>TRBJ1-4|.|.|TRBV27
TGTGCCAGCAGTTTACTTAATGAAAAACTGTTTTTT
CASSLLNEKLFF